The next 31 T cell receptor beta chains were all read from a single sample in a study of T cell responses to AZD1222 COVID-19 vaccine. Produced via immunoSEQ multiplex PCR; TCRdb's table is partial and in-frame only. The data contain under 170,000 clones, 80% to 95% of them singletons. The sample in question was peripheral blood, obtained 28 days after the second AZD1222 dose. The source of these receptors is an adult who received the AZD1222 COVID-19 vaccine.

The chain employs TRBV28 and TRBJ1-6; D not certain. With 7 bases removed from V and 4 bases from J, the gap between germline ends came to 14 bases. From germline, CDR1 is MDHEN and CDR2 SYDVKM. The CDR3 extends over 15 amino acids. CDR3 bases: TGTGCCAGCACCGGGTTTTTGCAGTATAATTCACCCCTCCACTTT. Translated, it gives CASTGFLQYNSPLHF.

The CDR3 bases are TGTGCCACCAGTGATTCCGGCAGGAGCTCCTACAATGAGCAGTTCTTC. Translation: CATSDSGRSSYNEQFF. The chain uses TRBV24-1 and TRBJ2-1; no clear D gene. Trimming removed 2 bases at V and 0 bases at J, with 10 bases between. The CDR3 has 16 amino acids. CDR1 is KGHDR, CDR2 SFDVKD, per germline.

This rearrangement joins TRBV6-5 to TRBJ1-1; D call uncertain. Germline V gene lookup returns CDR1 MNHEY and CDR2 SVGAGI. The ends were cut back, 4 bases at V and 1 base at J, with 7 bases in the middle. This CDR3 is 13 amino acids long. The CDR3 is CASSSTGNTEAFF. In DNA, the CDR3 is TGTGCCAGCAGTTCTACGGGGAACACTGAAGCTTTCTTT.

This clone was detected only a few times. The chain couples TRBV5-1 to TRBJ2-7; tentative D call: TRBD1 (8 bases). This CDR3 has 16 residues. V lost 4 bases, J lost 2 bases, and 19 bases lay in between. The germline V gene encodes CDR1 SGHRS and CDR2 YFSETQ. The CDR3 DNA follows: TGCGCCAGCAGCCTGGGAGGGACAGGCATTACCTACGAGCAGTACTTC. Translated, it gives CASSLGGTGITYEQYF.

This clone was recorded once. V usage is TRBV12-3 or TRBV12-4 and J usage is TRBJ1-1; the D is unclear. CDR3 length: 13 amino acids. Trimming shortened V by 5 bases and J by 1 base, and 8 bases separated the two germline ends. CDR3 coding DNA: TGTGCCAGCAGTCCCAGACCGAACACTGAAGCTTTCTTT. Residues: CASSPRPNTEAFF.

This chain connects TRBV11-2 to TRBJ1-3; D is undetermined. The germline CDR1 and CDR2 sequences are SGHAT and FQNNGV. V gave up 2 bases and J gave up 0 bases, with 8 bases separating them. This CDR3 comprises 15 residues. The CDR3 is CASSLTRVSGNTIYF. In DNA, the CDR3 is TGTGCCAGCAGCTTAACCCGGGTCTCTGGAAACACCATATATTTT. Full variable domain (remainder filled in from reference TRBV11-2 and TRBJ1-3): EAGVAQSPRYKIIEKRQSVAFWCNPISGHATLYWYQQILGQGPKLLIQFQNNGVVDDSQLPKDRFSAERLKGVDSTLKIQPAKLEDSAVYLCASSLTRVSGNTIYFGEGSWLTVV.

The rearrangement uses TRBV11-3 and TRBJ1-2; D is unresolved. Per germline, CDR1 SGHNT and CDR2 YENEEA. Deletions cut 0 bases from V and 5 bases from J, with 7 bases between. The CDR3 contains 13 residues. CDR3 amino acids: CASSLDGVYGYTF. For the CDR3, the DNA is TGTGCCAGCAGCTTAGACGGAGTGTATGGCTACACCTTC.

V gene TRBV5-4 combines with J gene TRBJ2-5, with 9 bases aligning to TRBD2. The CDR3 consists of 14 residues. V was clipped by 3 bases and J by 5 bases; unmatched bases: 5. Germline V gene data show CDR1 as SGHNT and CDR2 as YYREEE (reference sequence). CDR3 loop: CASSSGTSLETQYF. In nucleotides, the CDR3 is TGTGCCAGCAGCTCCGGGACTAGCTTGGAGACCCAGTACTTC.

This chain connects TRBV5-1 to TRBJ2-7, with TRBD2 matching 7 bases. The CDR3 loop spans 15 amino acids. J lost 5 bases, V lost 6 bases, and 14 bases had no gene match. Germline V gene lookup returns CDR1 SGHRS and CDR2 YFSETQ. In DNA form, the CDR3 reads TGCGCCAGCACCCCGACTAGCTTAACTTCCCACGAGCAGTACTTC. Protein sequence: CASTPTSLTSHEQYF.

The chain joins TRBV18 to TRBJ2-3; 11 positions match TRBD2. V was pared by 3 bases and J by 4 bases, with 6 bases of the junction left unmatched. Germline V gives CDR1 KGHSH, CDR2 LQKENI. CDR3 length: 16 residues. The CDR3 here is CASSPLAGGPPDTQYF. CDR3 bases: TGTGCCAGCTCACCCTTAGCGGGAGGGCCCCCAGATACGCAGTATTTT.

The chain combines TRBV5-5 with TRBJ2-3; TRBD2 might be the D (7 bases). With 6 bases removed from V and 2 bases from J, the gap between germline ends came to 22 bases. Germline V CDR1 and CDR2: SGHKS, YYEKEE (reference sequence). This CDR3 is 17 amino acids long. The CDR3 sequence: CASNLRGSGGHTDTQYF. Written as DNA, the CDR3 is TGTGCCAGCAACTTACGGGGATCGGGGGGCCACACAGATACGCAGTATTTT.

This clone was seen once. CDR3 sequence reads: CASNWIPGDTQYF. In DNA form, the CDR3 reads TGCGCCAGCAACTGGATCCCGGGGGATACGCAGTATTTT. The chain combines TRBV5-1 with TRBJ2-3; D might be TRBD2 (5 bases). This CDR3 has 13 residues. Germline-derived CDR1 and CDR2 are SGHRS and YFSETQ. V was pared by 6 bases and J by 6 bases, with 14 bases between.

This clone was counted a single time. The chain links TRBV5-1 to TRBJ2-7; TRBD2 matches at 10 bases. The J segment lost 1 base and the V segment lost 2 bases, leaving 6 bases of the junction unmatched. The germline V gene has CDR1 SGHRS and CDR2 YFSETQ. The CDR3 has 16 amino acids. The CDR3, as DNA: TGCGCCAGCAGCTTAAGAGCGGGAGGGATATCCTACGAGCAGTACTTC. It specifies CASSLRAGGISYEQYF. The whole variable domain, remainder taken from reference TRBV5-1 and TRBJ2-7, is KAGVTQTPRYLIKTRGQQVTLSCSPISGHRSVSWYQQTPGQGLQFLFEYFSETQRNKGNFPGRFSGRQFSNSRSEMNVSTLELGDSALYLCASSLRAGGISYEQYFGPGTRLTVT.

CDR3 bases: TGTGCCAGCAGCTTAGGGCTAGCGCGCCATACCGGGGAGCTGTTTTTT. It codes for CASSLGLARHTGELFF. This sequence joins TRBV7-9 and TRBJ2-2, with TRBD2 as a possible D gene (6 bases). The V end was cut by 1 base, the J end by 5 bases, with 14 bases between. The germline V gene encodes CDR1 SEHNR and CDR2 FQNEAQ (reference sequence). The CDR3 totals 16 residues.

This rearrangement joins TRBV19 to TRBJ2-2, with D perhaps TRBD1 (6 bases). The CDR3 totals 14 residues. Germline V gene sequence: CDR1 LNHDA, CDR2 SQIVND (reference sequence). V lost 3 bases and J 2 bases, leaving 7 bases between the germline ends. The CDR3 DNA follows: TGTGCCAGTAGTATCAGGGGAAACACCGGGGAGCTGTTTTTT. This encodes CASSIRGNTGELFF.

J is TRBJ1-5 and V is TRBV27; D might be TRBD1 (6 bases). The ends were cut back, 6 bases at V and 7 bases at J, with 16 bases in the middle. This CDR3 comprises 14 residues. Looked up from germline, CDR1 is MNHEY and CDR2 is SMNVEV (reference sequence). The CDR3 sequence is CASRSGGDIQPQHF. The DNA for the CDR3 is TGTGCCAGCAGGAGTGGGGGGGACATCCAGCCCCAGCATTTT.

In its sample, this clone was seen once. The rearrangement joins TRBV29-1 to TRBJ2-1, with D possibly matching TRBD2 (6 bases). The CDR3 contains 14 residues. Germline-derived CDR1 and CDR2 are SQVTM and ANQGSEA. Trimming took 7 bases from V and 0 from J, leaving 13 bases between them. DNA of the CDR3: TGCAGCGGAATCTGGAGGGGCTCCTACAATGAGCAGTTCTTC. Protein: CSGIWRGSYNEQFF.

This clone was detected only once. The chain is built from TRBV6-5 and TRBJ1-5; D not certain. Germline assignment: CDR1 MNHEY and CDR2 SVGAGI. Trimming removed 5 bases at V and 4 bases at J, with 9 bases between. The CDR3 runs 13 residues. In DNA, the CDR3 is TGTGCCAGCAGTCGGGAAAATAATCAGCCCCAGCATTTT. Residues: CASSRENNQPQHF.

This clone came up once. V is TRBV15 and J is TRBJ2-2; D not certain. V was clipped by 0 bases and J by 4 bases, with 9 bases between them. This CDR3 has 15 amino acids. From germline, CDR1 is LNHNV and CDR2 YYDKDF (reference sequence). The CDR3 protein is CATSRDVGGTGELFF. CDR3 bases: TGTGCCACCAGCAGAGATGTTGGCGGCACCGGGGAGCTGTTTTTT.

This clone has a single count. This chain links TRBV11-2 with TRBJ1-3; perhaps TRBD1 as D (6 bases). V gave up 4 bases and J gave up 3 bases, with 10 bases separating them. Looked up from germline, CDR1 is SGHAT and CDR2 is FQNNGV. The CDR3 sequence is 14 residues long. DNA for the CDR3: TGTGCCAGCAGCTCGTCAGGGGTTGGAAACACCATATATTTT. This gives the protein CASSSSGVGNTIYF.

The CDR3 protein is CATSDVRGREPQHF. The CDR3 DNA sequence: TGTGCCACCAGTGATGTCAGGGGGAGGGAGCCCCAGCATTTT. This chain joins TRBV24-1 and TRBJ1-5, with 7 bases matching TRBD1. Germline V gene lookup returns CDR1 KGHDR and CDR2 SFDVKD. This CDR3 contains 14 residues. The ends lost 3 bases at V and 8 bases at J; junction bases unmatched: 6.

This chain connects TRBV12-5 to TRBJ2-7; D is undetermined. Germline lookup yields CDR1 LGHNT and CDR2 FRNRAP. CDR3 length: 15 residues. V lost 7 bases, J lost 1 base, and 17 bases lay in between. CDR3 sequence (DNA): TGTGCTAGTGTTACCCCCTGGTCGGATTCCTACGAGCAGTACTTC. This gives the protein CASVTPWSDSYEQYF. Full variable domain (rest looked up from reference TRBV12-5 and TRBJ2-7): DARVTQTPRHKVTEMGQEVTMRCQPILGHNTVFWYRQTMMQGLELLAYFRNRAPLDDSGMPKDRFSAEMPDATLATLKIQPSEPRDSAVYFCASVTPWSDSYEQYFGPGTRLTVT.

The chain carries TRBV7-2 and TRBJ1-2; D is unclear. CDR1 SGHTA and CDR2 FQGNSA come from the germline V gene. This CDR3 region has 12 residues. V lost 1 base and J lost 4, with 4 bases in between. This CDR3 is CASSLGAYGYTF. Here the CDR3 DNA reads TGTGCCAGCAGCTTAGGGGCCTATGGCTACACCTTC.

The table lists this clone with a few counts. This chain uses TRBV5-4 with TRBJ2-1; unclear D gene. The CDR3 is made up of 12 amino acids. Trimming took off 1 base at V and 6 bases at J, with 5 bases between the two ends. Germline CDR1 is SGHNT and CDR2 is YYREEE (reference sequence). In DNA, the CDR3 is TGTGCCAGCAGCTTGCGAAGCAATGAGCAGTTCTTC. This sequence encodes CASSLRSNEQFF.

The chain is built from TRBV6-5 and TRBJ2-7, with D perhaps TRBD2 (5 bases). Germline V CDR1 and CDR2: MNHEY, SVGAGI. The V end was cut by 8 bases, the J end by 1 base, with 9 bases between. This CDR3 is built from 12 residues. CDR3 amino acids: CASGSESYEQYF. For the CDR3, the DNA is TGTGCCAGCGGGAGCGAATCCTACGAGCAGTACTTC.

The rearrangement links TRBV19 to TRBJ1-2; 12 nucleotides line up with TRBD1. Germline trimming cut 3 bases from V and 7 bases from J; bases unmatched to any gene: 6. CDR3 length: 15 residues. The germline V gene encodes CDR1 LNHDA and CDR2 SQIVND (reference sequence). CDR3 protein: CASSIDRDRGLGYTF. Here the CDR3 DNA reads TGTGCCAGTAGTATCGACCGGGACAGGGGGCTTGGCTACACCTTC.

In its sample, this clone was seen once. V gene TRBV4-2 combines with J gene TRBJ1-4, with unresolved D. Trimming pared 0 bases from V and 9 bases from J, leaving 8 bases between. This CDR3 spans 13 amino acids. The germline CDR1 and CDR2 sequences are LGHNA and YNFKEQ. The CDR3 region has the DNA TGTGCCAGCAGCCAAGACCTGGCTCAAAAACTGTTTTTT. Encoded protein: CASSQDLAQKLFF.

CDR3 nucleotide sequence: TGTGCCAGCTCGCCGATTGGACCGTTGCCGGAGCTGTTTTTT. It is translated as CASSPIGPLPELFF. The gene calls are TRBV18 and TRBJ2-2; D is unresolved. Germline values: CDR1 KGHSH, CDR2 LQKENI. V was pared by 6 bases and J by 10 bases, with 18 bases between. The length of the CDR3 is 14 residues.

This chain connects TRBV19 to TRBJ2-1, with a tentative D call TRBD2 (5 bases). V was trimmed by 2 bases and J by 4 bases, leaving 12 bases between them. The CDR3 has 15 amino acids. CDR1 and CDR2 from the germline V gene are LNHDA and SQIVND (reference sequence). CDR3 sequence (DNA): TGTGCCAGTAGTATAAAGGGCGGGCTGTACAATGAGCAGTTCTTC. It is translated as CASSIKGGLYNEQFF.

This chain connects TRBV4-3 to TRBJ2-1, with D perhaps given as TRBD1 or TRBD2 (5 bases each). This CDR3 is built from 16 residues. Germline CDR1 reads LGHNA; CDR2 reads YSLEER. V was pared by 2 bases and J by 0 bases, with 11 bases between. The CDR3 loop reads CASSQWGLSSYNEQFF. The CDR3 DNA reads as TGCGCCAGCAGCCAATGGGGGTTAAGCTCCTACAATGAGCAGTTCTTC.

The V call is TRBV7-6, the J call TRBJ1-6; no clear D. This CDR3 region has 17 residues. From germline, CDR1 is SGHVS and CDR2 FNYEAQ. Trimming removed 0 bases at V and 8 bases at J, with 17 bases between. The DNA of the CDR3 is TGTGCCAGCAGCTTAGCTTCCGGCCACTCTGGGGATTCACCCCTCCACTTT. It is translated as CASSLASGHSGDSPLHF.